The T cell receptor beta chain described here comes from a study of blood T cell repertoires in COVID-19. Study overall: Sites in the United States, Italy and Spain provided acute and convalescent COVID-19 samples. Sources were T cells, B-cell-depleted T cells, or PBMCs; the material itself was cDNA or gDNA.

V shed 0 bases, J shed 9 bases, and the junction held 5 bases outside the gene matches. The CDR3 covers 16 residues. Germline CDR1 reads PRHDT; CDR2 reads FYEKMQ (reference sequence). Per the original methods: From reference gene primer amplification, estimates of nucleated cell counts were derived. The assay was immunoSEQ multiplex PCR, and TCRdb's table has in-frame clones only and misses some. V and J calls plus clone size are reproduced from that table; the DNA served to infer D and trimming. Of more than 120,000 clones in the sample, around nine tenths are singletons; the top ten hold more than 6.5%.

The sample taken for sequencing was peripheral blood. The chain couples TRBV13 to TRBJ2-7, with 16 bases aligning to TRBD2. The clonotype originates from a woman aged 45-65 years with active or convalescent COVID-19. Here the CDR3 DNA reads TGTGCCAGCAGCTTAGGCGGGACTAGCGGGGGGGCCGGGCAGTACTTC. As protein: CASSLGGTSGGAGQYF.